This note documents a single TCR beta chain sequence. After extraction with the RNeasy kit, about 0.45 to 1 ug of the RNA was reverse transcribed using random hexamers. Amplification of TCR beta CDR3 across 54 Vbeta and 13 Jbeta was performed with immunoSEQ multiplex PCR. TCRdb recomputed calls from the immunoSEQ multiplex PCR reads with MiXCR, one row per CDR3 protein. The profile shows under 200,000 distinct CDR3 sequences, around 96% of them singletons. The V gene's germline CDR1 is SQVTM and CDR2 ANQGSEA. V gave up 3 bases and J gave up 5 bases; unmatched junction bases: 3. The CDR3 has 13 amino acids. The source of the sample is a study of CD8 T cells in Susac syndrome.

The chain has TRBV29-1 and TRBJ2-5, with 10 bases aligning to TRBD1. Sequenced sample: CD4+ T cells from PBMCs. The TCR originated in a human donor in good health. DNA of the CDR3: TGCAGCGTTGATCCGGGACAGGGGGAGACCCAGTACTTC. This sequence encodes CSVDPGQGETQYF.